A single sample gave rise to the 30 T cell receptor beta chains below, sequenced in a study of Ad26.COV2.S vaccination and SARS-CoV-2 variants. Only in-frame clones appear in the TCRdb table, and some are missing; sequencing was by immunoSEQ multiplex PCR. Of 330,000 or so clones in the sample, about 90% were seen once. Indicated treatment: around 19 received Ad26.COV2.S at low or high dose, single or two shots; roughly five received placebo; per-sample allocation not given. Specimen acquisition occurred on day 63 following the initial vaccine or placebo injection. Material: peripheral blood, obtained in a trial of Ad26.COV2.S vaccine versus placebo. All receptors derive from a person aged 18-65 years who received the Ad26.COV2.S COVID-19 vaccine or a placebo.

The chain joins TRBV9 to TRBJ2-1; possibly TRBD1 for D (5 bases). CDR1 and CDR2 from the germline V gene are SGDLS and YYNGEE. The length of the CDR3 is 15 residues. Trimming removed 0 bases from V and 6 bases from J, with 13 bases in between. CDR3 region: CASSVDGRVGNEQFF. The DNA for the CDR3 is TGTGCCAGCAGCGTAGACGGCAGGGTGGGCAATGAGCAGTTCTTC.

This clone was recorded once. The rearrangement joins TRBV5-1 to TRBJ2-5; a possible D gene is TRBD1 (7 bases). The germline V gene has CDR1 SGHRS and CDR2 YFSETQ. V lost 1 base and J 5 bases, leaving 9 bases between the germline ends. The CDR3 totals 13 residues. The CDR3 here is CASSLSGGETQYF. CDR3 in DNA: TGCGCCAGCAGCTTGTCAGGGGGGGAGACCCAGTACTTC.

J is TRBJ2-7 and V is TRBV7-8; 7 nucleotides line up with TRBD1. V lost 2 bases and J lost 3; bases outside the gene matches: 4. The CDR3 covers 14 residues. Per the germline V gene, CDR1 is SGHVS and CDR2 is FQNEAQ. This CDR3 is CASSLQGVGYEQYF. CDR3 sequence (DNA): TGTGCCAGCAGCTTACAGGGGGTTGGCTACGAGCAGTACTTC.

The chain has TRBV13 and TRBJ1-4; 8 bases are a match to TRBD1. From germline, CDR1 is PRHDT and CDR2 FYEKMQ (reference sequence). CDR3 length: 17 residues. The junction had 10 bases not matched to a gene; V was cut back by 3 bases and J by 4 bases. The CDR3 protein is CASSLGQAPGINEKLFF. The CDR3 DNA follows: TGTGCCAGCAGCTTGGGACAGGCCCCGGGGATTAATGAAAAACTGTTTTTT. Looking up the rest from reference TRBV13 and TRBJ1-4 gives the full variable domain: AAGVIQSPRHLIKEKRETATLKCYPIPRHDTVYWYQQGPGQDPQFLISFYEKMQSDKGSIPDRFSAQQFSDYHSELNMSSLELGDSALYFCASSLGQAPGINEKLFFGSGTQLSVL.

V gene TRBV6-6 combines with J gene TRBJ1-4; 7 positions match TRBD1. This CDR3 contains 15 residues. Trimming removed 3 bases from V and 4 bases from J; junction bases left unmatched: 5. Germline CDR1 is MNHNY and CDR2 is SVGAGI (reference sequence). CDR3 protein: CASSYISGGNEKLFF. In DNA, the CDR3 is TGTGCCAGCAGTTATATATCAGGGGGTAATGAAAAACTGTTTTTT.

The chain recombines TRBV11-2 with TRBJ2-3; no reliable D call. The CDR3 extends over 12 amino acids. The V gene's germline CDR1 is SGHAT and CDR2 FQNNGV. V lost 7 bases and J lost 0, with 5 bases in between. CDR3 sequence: CASIQSTDTQYF. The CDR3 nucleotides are TGTGCCAGCATTCAAAGCACAGATACGCAGTATTTT.

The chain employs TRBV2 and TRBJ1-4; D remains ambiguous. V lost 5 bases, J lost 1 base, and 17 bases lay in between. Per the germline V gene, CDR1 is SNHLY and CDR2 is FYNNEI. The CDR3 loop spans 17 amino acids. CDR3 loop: CASSLSRRTQTNEKLFF. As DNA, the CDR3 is TGTGCCAGCAGTTTATCCCGCCGGACCCAAACTAATGAAAAACTGTTTTTT.

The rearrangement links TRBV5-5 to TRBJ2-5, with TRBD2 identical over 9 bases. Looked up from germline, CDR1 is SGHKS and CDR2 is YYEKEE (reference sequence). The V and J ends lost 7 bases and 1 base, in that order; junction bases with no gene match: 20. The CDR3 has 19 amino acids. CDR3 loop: CASHTHAVGAGGGQETQYF. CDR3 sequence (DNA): TGTGCCAGCCATACCCACGCGGTCGGAGCGGGGGGTGGCCAAGAGACCCAGTACTTC.

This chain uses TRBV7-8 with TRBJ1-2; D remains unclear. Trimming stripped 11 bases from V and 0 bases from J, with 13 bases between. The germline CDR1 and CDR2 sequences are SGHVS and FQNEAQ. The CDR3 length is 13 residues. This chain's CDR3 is CAVPGGANYGYTF. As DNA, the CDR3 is TGTGCCGTACCGGGAGGTGCTAACTATGGCTACACCTTC.

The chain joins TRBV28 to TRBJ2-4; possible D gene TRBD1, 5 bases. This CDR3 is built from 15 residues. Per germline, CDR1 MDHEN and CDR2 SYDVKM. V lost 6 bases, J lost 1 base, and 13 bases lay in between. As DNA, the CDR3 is TGTGCCAGCAGCCCCCCAGGGTTGGCCAAAAACATTCAGTACTTC. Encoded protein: CASSPPGLAKNIQYF.

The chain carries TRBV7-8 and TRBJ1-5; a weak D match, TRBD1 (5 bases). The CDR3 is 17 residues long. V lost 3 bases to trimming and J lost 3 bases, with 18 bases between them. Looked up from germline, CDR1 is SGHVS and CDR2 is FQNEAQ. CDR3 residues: CASSFSWGTSNNQPQHF. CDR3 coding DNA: TGTGCCAGCAGCTTTTCGTGGGGGACGAGCAACAATCAGCCCCAGCATTTT. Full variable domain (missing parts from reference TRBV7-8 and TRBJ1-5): GAGVSQSPRYKVAKRGQDVALRCDPISGHVSLFWYQQALGQGPEFLTYFQNEAQLDKSGLPSDRFFAERPEGSVSTLKIQRTQQEDSAVYLCASSFSWGTSNNQPQHFGDGTRLSIL.

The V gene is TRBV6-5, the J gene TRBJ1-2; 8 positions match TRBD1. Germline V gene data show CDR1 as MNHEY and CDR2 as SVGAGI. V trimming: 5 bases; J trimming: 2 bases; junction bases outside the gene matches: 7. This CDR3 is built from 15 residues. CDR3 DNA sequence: TGTGCCAGCAGTACGATCGGGACAGGAAACTATGGCTACACCTTC. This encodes CASSTIGTGNYGYTF.

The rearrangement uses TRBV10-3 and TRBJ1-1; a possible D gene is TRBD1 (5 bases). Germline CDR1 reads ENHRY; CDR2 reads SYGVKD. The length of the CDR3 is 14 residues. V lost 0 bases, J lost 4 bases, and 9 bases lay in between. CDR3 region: CAISESRVFTEAFF. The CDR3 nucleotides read TGTGCCATCAGTGAGTCCAGGGTATTCACTGAAGCTTTCTTT.

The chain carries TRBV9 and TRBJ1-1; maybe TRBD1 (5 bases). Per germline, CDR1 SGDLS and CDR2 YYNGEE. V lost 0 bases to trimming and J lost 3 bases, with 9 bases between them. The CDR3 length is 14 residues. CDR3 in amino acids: CASSVGVGDTEAFF. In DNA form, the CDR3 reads TGTGCCAGCAGCGTAGGGGTGGGGGACACTGAAGCTTTCTTT.

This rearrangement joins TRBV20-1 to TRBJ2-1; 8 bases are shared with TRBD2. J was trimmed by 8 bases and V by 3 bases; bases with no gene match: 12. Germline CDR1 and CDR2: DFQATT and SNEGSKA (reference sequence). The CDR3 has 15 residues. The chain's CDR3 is CSASIFGRANDEQFF. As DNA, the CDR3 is TGCAGTGCTAGTATATTCGGGAGGGCCAACGATGAGCAGTTCTTC.

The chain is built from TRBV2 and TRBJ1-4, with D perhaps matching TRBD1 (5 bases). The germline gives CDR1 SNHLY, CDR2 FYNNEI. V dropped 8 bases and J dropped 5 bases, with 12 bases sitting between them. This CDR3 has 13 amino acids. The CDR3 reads CASRLEGNEKLFF. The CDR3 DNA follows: TGTGCCAGCCGGTTGGAGGGGAATGAAAAACTGTTTTTT.

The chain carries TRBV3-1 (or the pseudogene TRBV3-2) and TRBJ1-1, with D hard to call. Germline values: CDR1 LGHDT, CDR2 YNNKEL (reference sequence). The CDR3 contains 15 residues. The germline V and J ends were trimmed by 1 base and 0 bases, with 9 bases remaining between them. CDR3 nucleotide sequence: TGTGCCAGCAGCCAAGCGGCGTGGATGAACACTGAAGCTTTCTTT. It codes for CASSQAAWMNTEAFF.

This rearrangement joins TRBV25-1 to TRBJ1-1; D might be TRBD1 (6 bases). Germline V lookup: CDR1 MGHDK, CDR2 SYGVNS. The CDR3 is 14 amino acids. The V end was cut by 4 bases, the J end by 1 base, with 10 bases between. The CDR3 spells CASSVQGGNTEAFF. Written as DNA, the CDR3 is TGTGCCAGCAGTGTACAGGGAGGGAACACTGAAGCTTTCTTT.

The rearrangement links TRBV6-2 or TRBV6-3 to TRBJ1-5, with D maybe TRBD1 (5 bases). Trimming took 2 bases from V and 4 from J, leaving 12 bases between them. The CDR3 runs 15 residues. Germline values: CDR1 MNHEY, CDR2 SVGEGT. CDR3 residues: CASSYQGEGNQPQHF. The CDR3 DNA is TGTGCCAGCAGTTACCAGGGAGAAGGAAATCAGCCCCAGCATTTT.

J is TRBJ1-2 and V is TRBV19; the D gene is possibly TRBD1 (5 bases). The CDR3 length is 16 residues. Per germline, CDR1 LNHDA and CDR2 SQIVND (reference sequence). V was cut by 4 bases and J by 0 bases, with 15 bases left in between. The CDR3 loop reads CASSTSDIETNYGYTF. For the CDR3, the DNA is TGTGCCAGTAGTACCTCGGACATAGAAACTAACTATGGCTACACCTTC.

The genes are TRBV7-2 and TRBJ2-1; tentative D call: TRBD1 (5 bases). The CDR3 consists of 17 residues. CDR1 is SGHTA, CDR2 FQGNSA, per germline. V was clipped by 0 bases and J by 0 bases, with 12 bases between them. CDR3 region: CASSLAPGQSSYNEQFF. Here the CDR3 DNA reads TGTGCCAGCAGCTTAGCACCAGGGCAGAGCTCCTACAATGAGCAGTTCTTC.

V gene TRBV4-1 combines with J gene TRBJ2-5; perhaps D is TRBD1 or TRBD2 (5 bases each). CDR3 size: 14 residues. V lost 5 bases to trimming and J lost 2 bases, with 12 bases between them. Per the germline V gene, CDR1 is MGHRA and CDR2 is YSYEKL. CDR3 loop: CASSGGRIQETQYF. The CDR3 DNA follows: TGCGCCAGCAGCGGGGGACGGATTCAAGAGACCCAGTACTTC.

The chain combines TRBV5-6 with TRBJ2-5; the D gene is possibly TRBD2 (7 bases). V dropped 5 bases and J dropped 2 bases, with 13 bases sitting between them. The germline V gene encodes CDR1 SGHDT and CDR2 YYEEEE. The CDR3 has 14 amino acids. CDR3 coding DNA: TGTGCCAGCAGGCGACGGGGGGCACAAGAGACCCAGTACTTC. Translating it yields CASRRRGAQETQYF.

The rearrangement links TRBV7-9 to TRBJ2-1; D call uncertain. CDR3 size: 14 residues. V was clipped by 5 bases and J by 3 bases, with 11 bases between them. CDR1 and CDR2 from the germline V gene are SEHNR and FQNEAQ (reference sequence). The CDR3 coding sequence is TGTGCCAGCAGCGTGCAGGCAGGCTACAATGAGCAGTTCTTC. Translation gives CASSVQAGYNEQFF.

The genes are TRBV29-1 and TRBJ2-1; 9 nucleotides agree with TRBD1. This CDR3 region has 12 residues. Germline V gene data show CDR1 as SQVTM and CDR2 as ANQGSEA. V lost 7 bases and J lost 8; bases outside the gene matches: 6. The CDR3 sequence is CSATQGAYEQFF. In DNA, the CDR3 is TGCAGCGCTACACAGGGGGCCTATGAGCAGTTCTTC.

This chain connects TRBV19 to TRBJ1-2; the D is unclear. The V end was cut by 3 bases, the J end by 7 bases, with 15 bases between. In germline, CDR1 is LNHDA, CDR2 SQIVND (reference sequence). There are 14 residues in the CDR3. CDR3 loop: CASSMVPSITGYTF. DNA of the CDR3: TGTGCCAGTAGTATGGTTCCCAGTATCACTGGCTACACCTTC.

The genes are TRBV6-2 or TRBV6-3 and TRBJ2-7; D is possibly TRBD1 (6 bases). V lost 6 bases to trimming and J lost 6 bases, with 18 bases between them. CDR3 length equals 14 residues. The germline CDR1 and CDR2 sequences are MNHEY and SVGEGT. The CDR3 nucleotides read TGTGCCAGCAGCCGACTAACAGGGATGGGCGAGCAGTACGTC. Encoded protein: CASSRLTGMGEQYV.

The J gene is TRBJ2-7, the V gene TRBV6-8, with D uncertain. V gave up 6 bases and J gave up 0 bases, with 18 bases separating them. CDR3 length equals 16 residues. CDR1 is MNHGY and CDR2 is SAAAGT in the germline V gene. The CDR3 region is CASRPLQSLGSYEQYV. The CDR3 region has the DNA TGTGCCAGCAGGCCTCTCCAAAGTCTCGGCTCCTACGAGCAGTACGTC.

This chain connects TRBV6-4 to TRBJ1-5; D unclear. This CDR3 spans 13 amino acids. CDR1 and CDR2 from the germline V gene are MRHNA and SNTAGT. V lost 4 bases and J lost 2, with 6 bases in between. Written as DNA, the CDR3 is TGTGCCAGCAGTGTTGGGGGCAATCAGCCCCAGCATTTT. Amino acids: CASSVGGNQPQHF.

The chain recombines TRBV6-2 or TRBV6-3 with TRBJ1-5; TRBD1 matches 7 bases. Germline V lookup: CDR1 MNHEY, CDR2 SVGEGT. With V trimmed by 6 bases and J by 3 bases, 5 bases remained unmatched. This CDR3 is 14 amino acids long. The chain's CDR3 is CASSRGTVNQPQHF. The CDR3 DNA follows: TGTGCCAGCAGCCGAGGGACAGTCAATCAGCCCCAGCATTTT.